This T cell receptor (beta chain) was obtained from a study of OX40 agonist ivuxolimab in advanced cancers. Study information: Patients treated during dose escalation were battling hepatocellular carcinoma, melanoma, renal cell or head and neck cancer. Cohort: 80% to 90% men, mean age roughly 60, aged roughly 23 to 90.

Per germline, CDR1 SGHTA and CDR2 FQGNSA. This CDR3 is built from 15 residues. The trim removed 4 bases at V and 2 bases at J, leaving 4 bases unmatched. This clone was seen only a few times. Its antigen is as yet unknown. Sequencing was performed with immunoSEQ multiplex PCR; in TCRdb, only in-frame clones are kept and a portion is missing. The sample consists of over 55,000 clones, over 60% of them appearing once. It was autoimmune disease history or systemic immunosuppression that excluded patients. Whole-study results and caveats: Among T cells, CD8+ cells averaged more expanded clones than CD4+ cells.

This clonotype was sampled from an adult with an advanced solid tumor such as melanoma, head and neck, liver or kidney cancer. The chain carries TRBV7-2 and TRBJ2-7, with TRBD2 identical over 11 bases. The sequencing here drew on CD4+ or CD8+ T cells sorted from blood, taken in a trial of the OX40 agonist ivuxolimab. CDR3 sequence: CASSSTSGGAYEQYF. CDR3 DNA sequence: TGTGCCAGCAGCTCAACTAGCGGGGGAGCCTACGAGCAGTACTTC.